Reported below is one T cell receptor beta chain. Ten or more counts support this clonotype. The target of this receptor is not known. Base qualities are not provided; no much larger clone lies one nucleotide away. Reading the label with the study, this specimen's treatment or condition is: allogeneic hematopoietic cell transplantation with graft depleted of TCRalphabeta T cells and CD19 B cells. The transplant recipients were children given TCRalphabeta/CD19-depleted allogeneic hematopoietic cell grafts. Clipping removes 4 bases from V and 3 bases from J, with 5 as the unmatched junction base count. CDR1 SQVTM and CDR2 ANQGSEA were looked up in the germline V gene. The CDR3 covers 13 residues, taking in both the cysteine and the phenylalanine. Only the CDR3 region is kept as DNA, spanning 39 bases read in frame from base 1. The method behind the library was PCR. Sequencing took place on an Illumina HiSeq 2500. TCR library preparation used molecular barcoding, with unique molecular identifiers applied to normalize quantification of the TCRbeta repertoire. TCRdb passed the public sequencing reads through fastp at Q25 and MiXCR, retaining productive beta sequences. Records with the same CDR3 protein are collapsed into one entry carrying the most frequent genes and DNA. The sample yields almost 250,000 distinct CDR3 sequences; roughly 23% were counted once. Of the sample, approximately 2.5% falls within the top ten clones.

This record comes from a study of T-cell reconstitution after alpha-beta-depleted transplantation in children (dated by TCRdb to about 2016). About the study as a whole: Using TCR repertoire profiling, the study followed T-cell immune reconstitution in a quantitative way in children after TCRalphabeta/CD19-depleted allogeneic hematopoietic cell transplantation. Here is what the overall study found, with its caveats: In some patients, the high TCRbeta diversity seen at day 60 was put down to recipient T cells and intrathymic progenitors that had survived conditioning. About two months after transplant, the apparently early recovery of alphabetaT-cell counts reportedly depended on just several hundred clones that had expanded rapidly and came from non-depleted graft cells. Over subsequent months, a decline in hyperexpanded clone frequencies was noted, and after one year, T-cell counts and TCRbeta diversity were mostly ascribed to newly produced T cells.

The clonotype originates from a girl aged 2 to 9 with Fanconi anemia, due to receive a stem cell transplant. The chain is encoded by TRBV29-1 joined to TRBJ2-7; 8 middle bases align to TRBD2. This sample comprised PBMCs, obtained before TCRalphabeta/CD19-depleted stem cell transplant. The DNA sequence is TGCAGCGTTGCGACTAGCGAAGGCTACGAGCAGTACTTC. It translates as CSVATSEGYEQYF.